This paragraph reports one TCR beta chain. The target antigen is unknown. Libraries were prepared by immunoSEQ multiplex PCR; TCRdb keeps only in-frame clonotypes and omits some of them. The top ten clones hold about 5.1% of a sample with more than 110,000 clones, roughly 92% of them seen once. This entry comes from a study of T cell responses to AZD1222 COVID-19 vaccine. Findings and caveats of the study: The CD4 TCRs associated with vaccination extended across spike and predominated at 160-218 and 743-854.

This CDR3 has 13 residues. Germline CDR1 is SGHKS and CDR2 is YYEKEE (reference sequence). Trimming took 4 bases from V and 7 from J, leaving 14 bases between them. Specimen: peripheral blood, collected on day 0 of AZD1222 vaccination. The TCR was taken from an adult in good health. The chain has TRBV5-5 and TRBJ1-2; D ambiguous. CDR3 nucleotides: TGTGCCAGCAGCCTACGACGGACCGCTGGCTACACCTTC. Its protein is CASSLRRTAGYTF.